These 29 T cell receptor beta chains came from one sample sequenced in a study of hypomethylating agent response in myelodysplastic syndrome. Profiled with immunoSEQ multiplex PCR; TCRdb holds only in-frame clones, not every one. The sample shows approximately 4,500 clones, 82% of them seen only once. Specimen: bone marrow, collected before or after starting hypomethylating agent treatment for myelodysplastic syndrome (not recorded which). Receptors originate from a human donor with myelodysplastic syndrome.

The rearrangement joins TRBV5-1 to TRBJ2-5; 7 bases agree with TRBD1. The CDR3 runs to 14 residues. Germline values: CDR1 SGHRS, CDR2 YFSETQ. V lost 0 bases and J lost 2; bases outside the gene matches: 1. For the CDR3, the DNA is TGCGCCAGCAGCTTGGGGGACAGTCAAGAGACCCAGTACTTC. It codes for CASSLGDSQETQYF.

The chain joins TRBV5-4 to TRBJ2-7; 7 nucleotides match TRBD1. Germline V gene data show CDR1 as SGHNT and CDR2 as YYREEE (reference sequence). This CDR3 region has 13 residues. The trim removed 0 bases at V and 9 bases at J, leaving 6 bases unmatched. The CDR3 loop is CASSLGQGSWQYF. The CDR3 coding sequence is TGTGCCAGCAGCTTGGGACAGGGCTCTTGGCAGTACTTC.

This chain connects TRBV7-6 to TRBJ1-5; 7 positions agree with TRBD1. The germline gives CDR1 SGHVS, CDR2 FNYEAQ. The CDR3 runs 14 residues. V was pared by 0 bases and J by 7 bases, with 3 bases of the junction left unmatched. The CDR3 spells CASSLAGGGQPQHF. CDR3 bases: TGTGCCAGCAGCTTAGCAGGGGGCGGCCAGCCCCAGCATTTT. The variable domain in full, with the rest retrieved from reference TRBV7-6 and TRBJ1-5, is GAGVSQSPRYKVTKRGQDVALRCDPISGHVSLYWYRQALGQGPEFLTYFNYEAQQDKSGLPNDRFSAERPEGSISTLTIQRTEQRDSAMYRCASSLAGGGQPQHFGDGTRLSIL.

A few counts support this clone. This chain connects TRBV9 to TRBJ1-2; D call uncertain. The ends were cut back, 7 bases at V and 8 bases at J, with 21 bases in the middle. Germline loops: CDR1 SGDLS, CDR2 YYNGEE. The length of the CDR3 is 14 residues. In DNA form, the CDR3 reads TGTGCCAGCTCCTCAGGAGGCAGGATCGAGGGCTACACCTTC. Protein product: CASSSGGRIEGYTF.

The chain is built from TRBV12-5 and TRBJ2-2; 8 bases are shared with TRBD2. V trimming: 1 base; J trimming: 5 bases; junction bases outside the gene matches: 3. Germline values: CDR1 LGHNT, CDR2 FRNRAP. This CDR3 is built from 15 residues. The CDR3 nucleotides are TGTGCTAGTGGTTTGGGGGCGGGAGGAACCGGGGAGCTGTTTTTT. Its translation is CASGLGAGGTGELFF.

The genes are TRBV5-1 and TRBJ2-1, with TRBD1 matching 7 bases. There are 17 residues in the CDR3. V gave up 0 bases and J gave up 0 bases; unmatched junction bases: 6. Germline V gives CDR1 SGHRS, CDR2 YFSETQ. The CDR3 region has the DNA TGCGCCAGCAGCTTGGGAGGGGGCGCCGGCTCCTACAATGAGCAGTTCTTC. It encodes CASSLGGGAGSYNEQFF.

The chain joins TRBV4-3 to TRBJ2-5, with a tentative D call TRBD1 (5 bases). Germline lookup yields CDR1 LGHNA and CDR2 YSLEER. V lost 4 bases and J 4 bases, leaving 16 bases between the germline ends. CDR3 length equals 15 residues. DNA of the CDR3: TGCGCCAGCAGCCCGAGCGCAGGGTTGGGAGAGACCCAGTACTTC. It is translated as CASSPSAGLGETQYF.

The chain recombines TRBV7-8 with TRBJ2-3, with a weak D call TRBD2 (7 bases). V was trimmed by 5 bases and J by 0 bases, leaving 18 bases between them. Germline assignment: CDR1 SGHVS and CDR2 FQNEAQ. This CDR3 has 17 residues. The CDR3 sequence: CASSPRGRRGSTDTQYF. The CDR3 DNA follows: TGTGCCAGCAGCCCCAGGGGACGGCGGGGGAGCACAGATACGCAGTATTTT.

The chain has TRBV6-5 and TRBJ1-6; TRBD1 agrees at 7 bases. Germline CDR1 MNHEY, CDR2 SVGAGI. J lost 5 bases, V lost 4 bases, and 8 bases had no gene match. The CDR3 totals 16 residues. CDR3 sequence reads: CASSSSGTVNNSPLHF. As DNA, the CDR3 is TGTGCCAGCAGTTCCTCCGGGACAGTCAATAATTCACCCCTCCACTTT.

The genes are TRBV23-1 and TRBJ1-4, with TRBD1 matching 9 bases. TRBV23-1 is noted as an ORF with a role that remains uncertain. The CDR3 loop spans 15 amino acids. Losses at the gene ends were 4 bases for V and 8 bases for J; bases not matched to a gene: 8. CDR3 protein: CASSRPGQGYEKLFF. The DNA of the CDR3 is TGCGCCAGCAGTCGACCGGGACAGGGATACGAAAAACTGTTTTTT.

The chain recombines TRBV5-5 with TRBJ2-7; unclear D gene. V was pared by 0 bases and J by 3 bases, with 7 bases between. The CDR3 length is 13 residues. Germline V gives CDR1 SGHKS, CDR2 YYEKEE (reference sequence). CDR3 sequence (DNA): TGTGCCAGCAGCTTGGTGGCTGTCTACGAGCAGTACTTC. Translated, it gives CASSLVAVYEQYF. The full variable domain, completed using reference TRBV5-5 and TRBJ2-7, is DAGVTQSPTHLIKTRGQQVTLRCSPISGHKSVSWYQQVLGQGPQFIFQYYEKEERGRGNFPDRFSARQFPNYSSELNVNALLLGDSALYLCASSLVAVYEQYFGPGTRLTVT.

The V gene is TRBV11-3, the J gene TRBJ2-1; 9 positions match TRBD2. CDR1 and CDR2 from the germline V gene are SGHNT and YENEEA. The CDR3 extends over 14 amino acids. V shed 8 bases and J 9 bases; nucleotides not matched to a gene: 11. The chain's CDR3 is CASSRLAGYVEQFF. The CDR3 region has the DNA TGTGCCAGCTCCAGGCTAGCGGGATATGTTGAGCAGTTCTTC.

The DNA for the CDR3 is TGTGCCAGCAATGAGGGGACAGCCGGAAACACCATATATTTT. It codes for CASNEGTAGNTIYF. This chain uses TRBV6-1 with TRBJ1-3; 7 bases are shared with TRBD1. V shed 7 bases, J shed 4 bases, and the junction held 7 bases outside the gene matches. This CDR3 is 14 amino acids long. Germline V gene data show CDR1 as MNHNS and CDR2 as SASEGT.

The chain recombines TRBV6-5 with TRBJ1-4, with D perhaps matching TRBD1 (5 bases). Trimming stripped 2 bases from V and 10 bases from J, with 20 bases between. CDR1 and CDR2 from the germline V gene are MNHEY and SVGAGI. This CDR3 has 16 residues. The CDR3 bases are TGTGCCAGCAGTTACGCCCCGGGCAATCCTCAGGGAAAACTGTTTTTT. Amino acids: CASSYAPGNPQGKLFF.

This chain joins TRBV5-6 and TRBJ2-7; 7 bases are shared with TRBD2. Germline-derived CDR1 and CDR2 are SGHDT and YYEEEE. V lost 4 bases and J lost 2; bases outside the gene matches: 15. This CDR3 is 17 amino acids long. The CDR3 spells CASSRIPGTNRAYEQYF. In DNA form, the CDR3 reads TGTGCCAGCAGCCGCATACCTGGGACTAACCGAGCCTACGAGCAGTACTTC. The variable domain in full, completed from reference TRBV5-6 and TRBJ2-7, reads DAGVTQSPTHLIKTRGQQVTLRCSPKSGHDTVSWYQQALGQGPQFIFQYYEEEERQRGNFPDRFSGHQFPNYSSELNVNALLLGDSALYLCASSRIPGTNRAYEQYFGPGTRLTVT.

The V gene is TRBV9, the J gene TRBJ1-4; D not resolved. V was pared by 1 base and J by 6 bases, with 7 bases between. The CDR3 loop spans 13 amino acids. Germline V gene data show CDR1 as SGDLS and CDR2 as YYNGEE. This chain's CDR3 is CASSVHGDEKLFF. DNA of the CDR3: TGTGCCAGCAGCGTACATGGTGATGAAAAACTGTTTTTT.

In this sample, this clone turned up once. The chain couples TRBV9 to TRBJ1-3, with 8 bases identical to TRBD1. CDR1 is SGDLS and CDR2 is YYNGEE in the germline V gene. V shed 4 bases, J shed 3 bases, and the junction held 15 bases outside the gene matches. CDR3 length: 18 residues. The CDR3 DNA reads TGTGCCAGCAGCCTCGGGACAGGCGAGTCCCACGTTGGAAACACCATATATTTT. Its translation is CASSLGTGESHVGNTIYF.

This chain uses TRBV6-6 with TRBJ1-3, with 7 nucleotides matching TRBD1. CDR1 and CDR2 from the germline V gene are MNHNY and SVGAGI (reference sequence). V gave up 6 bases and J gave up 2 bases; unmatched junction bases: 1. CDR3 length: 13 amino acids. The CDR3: CASRGTAGNTIYF. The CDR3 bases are TGTGCCAGCAGGGGGACAGCTGGAAACACCATATATTTT.

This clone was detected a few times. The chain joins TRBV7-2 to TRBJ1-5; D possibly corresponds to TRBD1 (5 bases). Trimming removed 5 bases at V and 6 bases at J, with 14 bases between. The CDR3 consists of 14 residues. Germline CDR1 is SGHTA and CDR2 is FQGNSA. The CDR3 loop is CASSEGRVAQPQHF. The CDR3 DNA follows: TGTGCCAGCAGCGAGGGGAGGGTAGCTCAGCCCCAGCATTTT.

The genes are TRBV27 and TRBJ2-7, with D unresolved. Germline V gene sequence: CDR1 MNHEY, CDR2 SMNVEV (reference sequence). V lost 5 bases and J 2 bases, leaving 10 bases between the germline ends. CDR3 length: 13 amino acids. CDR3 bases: TGTGCCAGCAGTGATGTGGGCCCCTACGAGCAGTACTTC. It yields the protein CASSDVGPYEQYF.

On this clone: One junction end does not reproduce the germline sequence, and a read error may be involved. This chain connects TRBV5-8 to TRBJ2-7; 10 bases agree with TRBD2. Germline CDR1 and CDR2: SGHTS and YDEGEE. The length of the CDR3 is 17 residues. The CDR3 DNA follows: TGTGCCAGCAGCTTGCTCTCCTCTAGCGGGGGCTCCAACGAGCAGTACTTC. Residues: CASSLLSSSGGSNEQYF. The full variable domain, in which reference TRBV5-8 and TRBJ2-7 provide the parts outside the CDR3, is EAGVTQSPTHLIKTRGQQATLRCSPISGHTSVYWYQQALGLGLQFLLWYDEGEERNRGNFPPRFSGRQFPNYSSELNVNALELEDSALYLCASSLLSSSGGSNEQYFGPGTRLTVT.

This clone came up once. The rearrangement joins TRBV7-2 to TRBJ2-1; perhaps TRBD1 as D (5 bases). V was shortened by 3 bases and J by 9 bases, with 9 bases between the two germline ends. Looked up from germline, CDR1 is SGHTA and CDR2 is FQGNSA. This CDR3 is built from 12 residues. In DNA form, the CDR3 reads TGTGCCAGCAGCTTCAGGGCCTCTGAGCAGTTCTTC. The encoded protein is CASSFRASEQFF.

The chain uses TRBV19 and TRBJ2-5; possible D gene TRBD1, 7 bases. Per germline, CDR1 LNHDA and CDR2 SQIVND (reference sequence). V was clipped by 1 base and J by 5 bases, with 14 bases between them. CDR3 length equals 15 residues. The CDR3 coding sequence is TGTGCCAGTAGTATAGCGCAGGGGGGTACGGAGACCCAGTACTTC. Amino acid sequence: CASSIAQGGTETQYF.

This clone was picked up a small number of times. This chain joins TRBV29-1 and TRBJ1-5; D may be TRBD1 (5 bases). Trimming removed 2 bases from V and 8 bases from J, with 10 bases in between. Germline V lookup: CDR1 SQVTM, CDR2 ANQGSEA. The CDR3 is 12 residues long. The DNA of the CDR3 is TGCAGCGTTGAACAGGGCGGGGAGCCCCAGCATTTT. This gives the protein CSVEQGGEPQHF.

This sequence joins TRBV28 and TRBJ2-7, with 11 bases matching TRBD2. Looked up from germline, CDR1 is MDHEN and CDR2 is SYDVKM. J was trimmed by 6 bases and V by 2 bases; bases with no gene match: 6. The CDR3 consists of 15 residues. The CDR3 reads CASSLTSGRVGEQYF. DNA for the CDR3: TGTGCCAGCAGTTTAACTAGCGGGAGAGTTGGCGAGCAGTACTTC.

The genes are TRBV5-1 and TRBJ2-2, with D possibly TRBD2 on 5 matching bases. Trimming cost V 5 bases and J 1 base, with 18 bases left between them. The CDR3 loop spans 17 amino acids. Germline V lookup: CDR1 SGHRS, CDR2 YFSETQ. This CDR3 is CASRRSPGVMNTGELFF. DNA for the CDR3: TGCGCCAGCAGACGCTCGCCCGGGGTTATGAACACCGGGGAGCTGTTTTTT.

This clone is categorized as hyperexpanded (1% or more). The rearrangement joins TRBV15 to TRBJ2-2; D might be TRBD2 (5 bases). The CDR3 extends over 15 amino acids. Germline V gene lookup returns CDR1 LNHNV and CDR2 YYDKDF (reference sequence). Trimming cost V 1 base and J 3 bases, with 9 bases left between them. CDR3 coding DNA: TGTGCCACCAGCAGAGGACACGGGGACACCGGGGAGCTGTTTTTT. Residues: CATSRGHGDTGELFF.

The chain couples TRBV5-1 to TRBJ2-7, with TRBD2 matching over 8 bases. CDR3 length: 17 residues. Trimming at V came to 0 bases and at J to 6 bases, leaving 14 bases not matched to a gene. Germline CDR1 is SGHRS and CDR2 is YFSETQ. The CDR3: CASSLGLGSGGPVEQYF. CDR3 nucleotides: TGCGCCAGCAGCTTGGGGCTAGGGTCGGGGGGGCCGGTCGAGCAGTACTTC.

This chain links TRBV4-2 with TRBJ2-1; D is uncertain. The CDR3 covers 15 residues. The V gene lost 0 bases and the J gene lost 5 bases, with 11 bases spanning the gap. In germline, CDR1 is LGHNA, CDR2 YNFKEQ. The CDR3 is CASSQEGRVHNEQFF. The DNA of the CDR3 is TGTGCCAGCAGCCAAGAGGGAAGGGTGCACAATGAGCAGTTCTTC.